Below, one TCR beta chain is given with its context. The source of the sample is a study of CD8 T cells in Susac syndrome. At the level of the study: Blood was drawn from Susac syndrome patients while they were therapy-naive, on corticosteroids, or on intravenous immunoglobulin alone.

With random hexamers, roughly 0.45 to 1 ug RNA was reverse transcribed. TCRdb reprocessed the immunoSEQ multiplex PCR reads with MiXCR, giving one entry per CDR3 protein. This table has fewer than 80,000 distinct CDR3 sequences, roughly 94% appearing once. In contrast to the negatively isolated CD8+ and CD4+ T cells, TEMRA cells were FACS-enriched. Germline CDR1 SGHVS, CDR2 FQNEAQ. J was trimmed by 4 bases and V by 2 bases; bases with no gene match: 8. The CDR3 is made up of 16 amino acids. The source of this sequence is a human donor with Susac syndrome. Sequences were obtained from CD8+ T cells from PBMCs. V usage is TRBV7-8 and J usage is TRBJ2-3, with 8 bases lining up with TRBD2. The CDR3 sequence is CASSLHQYGGADTQYF. Here the CDR3 DNA reads TGTGCCAGCAGCTTACATCAATACGGGGGGGCAGATACGCAGTATTTT.